Judged by frequency, the clone carrying this T cell receptor beta chain is medium-sized. The antigen remains undetermined. Confirmation of patient neurodegeneration relied on biomarkers such as neurofilament, amyloid-beta and tau. The sample is drawn from a study of CD8 T cells in cerebrospinal fluid in Alzheimer's disease. Study-level background: Plate-based nested PCR sequencing and droplet-based sequencing measured CSF T cell clonal expansion.

TCRdb re-called the 10x single-cell sequencing reads and gives one entry per CDR3 protein, without DNA. This table lists fewer than 1,000 distinct CDR3 sequences. The CDR3 is 15 amino acids. The germline CDR1 and CDR2 sequences are SGHVS and FQNEAQ. Broader study findings: EBV-specific clones were neither the most expanded nor enriched in Alzheimer's patients. Expanded clones of at least 3% were commoner in Alzheimer's patients than healthy subjects.

Sequenced: cerebrospinal fluid. The V and J genes are TRBV7-8 and TRBJ2-3; TCRdb lists TRBD1, though no DNA is available to test this call. The sequence came from a human donor with Parkinson's disease. The chain's CDR3 is CASSYGGRHTDTQYF. Full variable domain (outside the CDR3, taken from reference TRBV7-8 and TRBJ2-3): GAGVSQSPRYKVAKRGQDVALRCDPISGHVSLFWYQQALGQGPEFLTYFQNEAQLDKSGLPSDRFFAERPEGSVSTLKIQRTQQEDSAVYLCASSYGGRHTDTQYFGPGTRLTVL.